This TCR beta chain was recorded in a study of T cell repertoires in cytomegalovirus infection. Study-level findings and limits: The ex vivo response was dominated by HLA-C-restricted CMV-specific TCR beta clonotypes.

TCRdb re-analysed the reads in MiXCR, keeping a single row per CDR3 protein. The sample lists 250,000 to 300,000 distinct CDR3 sequences, about 23% occurring once. This clonotype showed up just a few times. Antigen: not known. The V end was cut by 0 bases, the J end by 0 bases, with 12 bases between. This CDR3 is built from 16 residues. Germline CDR1 reads LGHNA; CDR2 reads YSLEER. The clonotype comes from a human donor in good health (CMV status not recorded). Some clones in this sample may be carry-over from other donors' samples. Sequencing was done on a sample of PBMCs. V usage is TRBV4-3 and J usage is TRBJ2-7; no clear D gene. DNA for the CDR3: TGCGCCAGCAGCCAAGATTCCGCCGACGCCTCCTACGAGCAGTACTTC. Residues: CASSQDSADASYEQYF.